Listed below are T cell receptor beta chains from one sample, sequenced in a study of T cells in Graves' hyperthyroidism and ophthalmopathy. TCRdb reprocessed the multiplex PCR reads via MiXCR and lists one record per CDR3 protein. Of over 350,000 distinct CDR3 sequences in the sample, under 20% are singletons; the top ten hold 40%. Sample: blood. The receptor source for this set is a young man with Graves' ophthalmopathy. Each CDR3 is given with its conserved first and last residue. Fields, in order: J gene, V gene, clone size, D gene, CDR3 protein, CDR3 DNA. D genes are given only for firm matches. Not every row has a clone size; where given, it reads once, few, many or a size class.

j_gene: TRBJ1-4; v_gene: TRBV18; abundance: NA; d_gene: TRBD1; CDR3aa: CASSPRTGGDEKLFF; CDR3nt: TGTGCCAGCTCACCCCGGACAGGGGGAGATGAAAAACTGTTTTTT
j_gene: TRBJ2-3; v_gene: TRBV12-3/TRBV12-4; abundance: few; d_gene: NA; CDR3aa: CASSYSIGGKDTQYF; CDR3nt: TGTGCCAGCAGTTACTCGATTGGTGGGAAAGATACGCAGTATTTT
j_gene: TRBJ2-2; v_gene: TRBV3-1; abundance: NA; d_gene: NA; CDR3aa: CASSQVRDFNTGELFF; CDR3nt: TGTGCCAGCAGCCAAGTACGGGACTTTAACACCGGGGAGCTGTTTTTT
j_gene: TRBJ2-2; v_gene: TRBV19; abundance: few; d_gene: NA; CDR3aa: CASTPGWAENTGELFF; CDR3nt: TGTGCCAGTACCCCGGGGTGGGCCGAGAACACCGGGGAGCTGTTTTTT
j_gene: TRBJ2-7; v_gene: TRBV5-1; abundance: many; d_gene: NA; CDR3aa: CASSLGRGEQYF; CDR3nt: TGCGCCAGCAGCTTGGGCAGGGGCGAGCAGTACTTC
j_gene: TRBJ2-1; v_gene: TRBV12-3/TRBV12-4; abundance: many; d_gene: TRBD1; CDR3aa: CASSLARDRHEQFF; CDR3nt: TGTGCCAGCAGTTTAGCCCGGGACAGACATGAGCAGTTCTTC
j_gene: TRBJ2-1; v_gene: TRBV7-9; abundance: NA; d_gene: TRBD2; CDR3aa: CASSQVGGGRNSEQFF; CDR3nt: TGCGCCAGCAGCCAGGTCGGCGGGGGGCGAAATAGTGAGCAGTTCTTC
j_gene: TRBJ1-4; v_gene: TRBV4-1; abundance: NA; d_gene: NA; CDR3aa: CASSQDQGEKLFF; CDR3nt: TGCGCCAGCAGCCAAGATCAAGGTGAAAAACTGTTTTTT
j_gene: TRBJ2-2; v_gene: TRBV3-1; abundance: many; d_gene: TRBD2; CDR3aa: CASSRYGGGMSAGELFF; CDR3nt: TGTGCCAGCAGCCGATACGGGGGAGGGATGTCAGCCGGGGAGCTGTTTTTT
j_gene: TRBJ2-7; v_gene: TRBV5-8; abundance: many; d_gene: NA; CDR3aa: CASSLDVGVGYEQYF; CDR3nt: TGTGCCAGCAGCTTGGATGTGGGGGTCGGATACGAGCAGTACTTC